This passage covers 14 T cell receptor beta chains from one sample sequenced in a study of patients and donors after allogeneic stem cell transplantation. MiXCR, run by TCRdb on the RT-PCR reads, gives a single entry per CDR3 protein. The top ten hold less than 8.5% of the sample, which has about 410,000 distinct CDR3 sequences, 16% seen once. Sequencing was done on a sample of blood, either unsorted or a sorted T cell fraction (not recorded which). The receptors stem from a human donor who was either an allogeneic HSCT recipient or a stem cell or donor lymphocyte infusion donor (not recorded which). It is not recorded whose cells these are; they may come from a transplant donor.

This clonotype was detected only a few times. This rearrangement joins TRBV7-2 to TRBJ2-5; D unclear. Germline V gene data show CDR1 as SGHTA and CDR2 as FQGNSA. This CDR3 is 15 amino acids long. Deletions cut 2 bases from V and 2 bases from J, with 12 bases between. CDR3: CASSLWSAPQETQYF. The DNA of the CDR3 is TGTGCCAGCAGCTTATGGTCGGCTCCTCAAGAGACCCAGTACTTC.

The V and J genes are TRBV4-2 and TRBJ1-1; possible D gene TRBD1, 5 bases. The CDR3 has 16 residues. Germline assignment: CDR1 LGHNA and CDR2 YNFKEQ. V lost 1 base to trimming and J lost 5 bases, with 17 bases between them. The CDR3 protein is CASSQAVTGTGTEAFF. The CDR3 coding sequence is TGTGCCAGCAGCCAAGCAGTAACTGGGACGGGTACTGAAGCTTTCTTT.

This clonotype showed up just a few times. CDR3 amino acids: CASSEPSGIIDAETQYF. The CDR3 DNA reads TGTGCCAGCAGTGAGCCTAGCGGGATAATCGATGCGGAGACCCAGTACTTC. The rearrangement joins TRBV2 to TRBJ2-5; TRBD2 agrees at 9 bases. Germline V CDR1 and CDR2: SNHLY, FYNNEI. The CDR3 is 17 amino acids. With V trimmed by 3 bases and J by 5 bases, 13 bases remained unmatched.

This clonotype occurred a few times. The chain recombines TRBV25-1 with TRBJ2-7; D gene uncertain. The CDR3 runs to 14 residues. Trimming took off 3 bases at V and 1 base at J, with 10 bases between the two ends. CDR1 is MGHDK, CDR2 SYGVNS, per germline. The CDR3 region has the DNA TGTGCCAGCAGTGACAGATCCCTATCCTACGAGCAGTACTTC. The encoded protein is CASSDRSLSYEQYF.

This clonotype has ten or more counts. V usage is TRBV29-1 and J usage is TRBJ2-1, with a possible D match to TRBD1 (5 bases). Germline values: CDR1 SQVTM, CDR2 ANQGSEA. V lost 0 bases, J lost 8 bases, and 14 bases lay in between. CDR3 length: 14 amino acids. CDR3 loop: CSVEDIRGWHEQFF. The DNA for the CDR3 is TGCAGCGTTGAAGATATAAGGGGTTGGCATGAGCAGTTCTTC.

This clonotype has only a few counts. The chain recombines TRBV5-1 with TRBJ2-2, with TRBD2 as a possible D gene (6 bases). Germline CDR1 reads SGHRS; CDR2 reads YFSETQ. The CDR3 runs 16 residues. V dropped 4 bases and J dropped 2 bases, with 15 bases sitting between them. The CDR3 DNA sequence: TGCGCCAGCAGCCCCCCGGTTAGCGGAAACACCGGGGAGCTGTTTTTT. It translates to CASSPPVSGNTGELFF.

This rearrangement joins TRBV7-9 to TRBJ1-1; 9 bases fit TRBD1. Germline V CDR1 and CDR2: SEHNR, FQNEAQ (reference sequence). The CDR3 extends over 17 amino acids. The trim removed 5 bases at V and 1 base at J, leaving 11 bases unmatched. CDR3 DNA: TGTGCCAGCAGCAACACAGGGGGCCTGGGAGAGAACACTGAAGCTTTCTTT. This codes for CASSNTGGLGENTEAFF.

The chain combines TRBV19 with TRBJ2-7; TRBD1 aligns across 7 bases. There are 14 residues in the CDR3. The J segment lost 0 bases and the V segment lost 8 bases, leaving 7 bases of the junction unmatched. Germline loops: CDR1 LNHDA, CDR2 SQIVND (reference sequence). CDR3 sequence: CASSGTDRSYEQYF. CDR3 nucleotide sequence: TGTGCCAGTTCCGGGACAGATCGCTCCTACGAGCAGTACTTC.

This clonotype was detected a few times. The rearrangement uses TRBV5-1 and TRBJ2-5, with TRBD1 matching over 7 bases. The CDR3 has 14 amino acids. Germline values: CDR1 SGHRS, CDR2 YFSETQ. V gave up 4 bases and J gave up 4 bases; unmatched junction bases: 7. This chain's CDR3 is CASSADRVRETQYF. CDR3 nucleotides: TGCGCCAGCAGCGCAGACAGGGTAAGAGAGACCCAGTACTTC.

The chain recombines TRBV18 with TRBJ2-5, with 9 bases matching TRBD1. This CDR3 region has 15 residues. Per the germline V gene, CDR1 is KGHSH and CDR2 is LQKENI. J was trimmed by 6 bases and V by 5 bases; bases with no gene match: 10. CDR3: CASSSGTGLEKTQYF. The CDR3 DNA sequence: TGTGCCAGCTCATCCGGGACAGGGTTGGAAAAGACCCAGTACTTC.

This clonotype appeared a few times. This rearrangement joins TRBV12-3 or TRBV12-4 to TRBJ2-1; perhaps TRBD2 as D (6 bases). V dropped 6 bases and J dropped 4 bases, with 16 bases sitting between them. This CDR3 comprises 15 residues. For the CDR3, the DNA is TGTGCCAGCAGAGGGACTCCAAAAGGTTACAATGAGCAGTTCTTC. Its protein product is CASRGTPKGYNEQFF.

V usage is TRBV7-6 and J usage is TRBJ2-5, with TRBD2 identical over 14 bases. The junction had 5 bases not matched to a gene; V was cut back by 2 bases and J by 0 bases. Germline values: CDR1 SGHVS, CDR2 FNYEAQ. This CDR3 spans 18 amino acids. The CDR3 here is CASSLSGTSGSYQETQYF. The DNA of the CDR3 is TGTGCCAGCAGCTTATCCGGGACTAGCGGGAGTTACCAAGAGACCCAGTACTTC.

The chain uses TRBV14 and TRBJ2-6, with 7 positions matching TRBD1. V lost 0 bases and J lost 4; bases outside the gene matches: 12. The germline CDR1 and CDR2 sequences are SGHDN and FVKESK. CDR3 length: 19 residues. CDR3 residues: CASSQDRGRPTMGANVLTF. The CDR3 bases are TGTGCCAGCAGCCAAGATAGGGGGCGTCCAACCATGGGGGCCAACGTCCTGACTTTC.

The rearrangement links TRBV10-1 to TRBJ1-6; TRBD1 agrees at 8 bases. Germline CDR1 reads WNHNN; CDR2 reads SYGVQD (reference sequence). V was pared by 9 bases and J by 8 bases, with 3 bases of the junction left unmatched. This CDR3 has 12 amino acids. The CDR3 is CARKTGDSPLHF. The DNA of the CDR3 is TGCGCCAGGAAGACAGGGGATTCACCCCTCCACTTT.